Listed below are T cell receptor beta chains from one sample, sequenced in a study of response to subunit inactivated influenza vaccine. TCRdb analysed the RT-PCR reads with MiXCR anew, one entry per CDR3 protein. The table shows about 160,000 distinct CDR3 sequences, with 9.5% to 13% occurring only once. The sample here was non-naive T cells sorted from PBMCs, taken about 40 days after vaccination. The origin of the receptors is a man aged 45-65 years who received an inactivated influenza vaccine. CDR3s include the opening cysteine and the closing phenylalanine or tryptophan. Fields, in order: J gene, D gene, V gene, clone size, CDR3 DNA, CDR3 protein. A D gene is named only where the DNA matches it firmly. For some rows the clone size is stated as once, few or many, or as a class when expanded; others skip it.

j_call: TRBJ1-2; d_call: .; v_call: TRBV20-1; clone_size: .; cdr3_nt: TGCAGTGCACAAAAGTCCGGGTCCCTTTTGGATGGCTACACCTTC; cdr3_aa: CSAQKSGSLLDGYTF
j_call: TRBJ2-4; d_call: .; v_call: TRBV20-1; clone_size: few; cdr3_nt: TGCAGTGCTAGAGGACAGGGAGGTGACAAAAACATTCAGTACTTC; cdr3_aa: CSARGQGGDKNIQYF
j_call: TRBJ1-2; d_call: .; v_call: TRBV27; clone_size: .; cdr3_nt: TGTGCCAGCAGGCCCGGCCACGGATTTGACTATGGCTACACCTTC; cdr3_aa: CASRPGHGFDYGYTF
j_call: TRBJ2-6; d_call: .; v_call: TRBV3-1; clone_size: .; cdr3_nt: TGTGCCAGCAGCCAAGGGTTCTCTGGGGCCAACGTCCTGACTTTC; cdr3_aa: CASSQGFSGANVLTF
j_call: TRBJ2-1; d_call: TRBD2; v_call: TRBV11-3; clone_size: many; cdr3_nt: TGTGCCAGCAGCCAATACTACGGGGGGGCGATCGGGAATGAGCAGTTCTTC; cdr3_aa: CASSQYYGGAIGNEQFF
j_call: TRBJ1-1; d_call: .; v_call: TRBV11-2; clone_size: few; cdr3_nt: TGTGCCAGCAGCGCACGACAGGACACTGAAGCTTTCTTT; cdr3_aa: CASSARQDTEAFF
j_call: TRBJ1-1; d_call: .; v_call: TRBV5-1; clone_size: many; cdr3_nt: TGCGCCAGCAGCTTTGGAGGGGGGACTGAAGCTTTCTTT; cdr3_aa: CASSFGGGTEAFF
j_call: TRBJ1-3; d_call: .; v_call: TRBV12-3/TRBV12-4; clone_size: many; cdr3_nt: TGTGCCAGCACCATCTTCGGGGGCTCTGGAAACACCATATATTTT; cdr3_aa: CASTIFGGSGNTIYF
j_call: TRBJ1-2; d_call: .; v_call: TRBV7-2; clone_size: many; cdr3_nt: TGTGCCAGCAGCTTAGCCAGTAACTATGGCTACACCTTC; cdr3_aa: CASSLASNYGYTF
j_call: TRBJ2-7; d_call: TRBD1; v_call: TRBV10-1; clone_size: .; cdr3_nt: TGCGCCAGCTCCCCCGGGGACAGGGGATACGAGCAGTACTTC; cdr3_aa: CASSPGDRGYEQYF
j_call: TRBJ1-5; d_call: .; v_call: TRBV28; clone_size: .; cdr3_nt: TGTGCCAGCAGGGGGCCCAATCAGCCCCAGCATTTT; cdr3_aa: CASRGPNQPQHF
j_call: TRBJ2-7; d_call: TRBD2; v_call: TRBV27; clone_size: .; cdr3_nt: TGTGCCAGCAGTTCCCCTTCTAGCGGGGGGCACTACGAGCAGTACTTC; cdr3_aa: CASSSPSSGGHYEQYF
j_call: TRBJ1-5; d_call: .; v_call: TRBV24-1; clone_size: few; cdr3_nt: TGTGCCACCAGTGTCGCGGGCAATCAGCCCCAGCATTTT; cdr3_aa: CATSVAGNQPQHF
j_call: TRBJ1-2; d_call: .; v_call: TRBV5-1; clone_size: many; cdr3_nt: TGCGCCAGCAGCAAAGACAGGAACTATGGCTACACCTTC; cdr3_aa: CASSKDRNYGYTF
j_call: TRBJ1-5; d_call: .; v_call: TRBV6-4; clone_size: .; cdr3_nt: TGTGCCAGAGGAGCGGGGACCGGCAATCAGCCCCAGCATTTT; cdr3_aa: CARGAGTGNQPQHF
j_call: TRBJ2-7; d_call: .; v_call: TRBV2; clone_size: many; cdr3_nt: TGTGCCAGCAGTGAAGTTGCGCAGGTGTACTCCTACGAGCAGTACTTC; cdr3_aa: CASSEVAQVYSYEQYF
j_call: TRBJ2-5; d_call: .; v_call: TRBV25-1; clone_size: .; cdr3_nt: TGTGCCAGCAGTGGGGCGGGGACCCAGTACTTC; cdr3_aa: CASSGAGTQYF
j_call: TRBJ1-5; d_call: .; v_call: TRBV6-1; clone_size: .; cdr3_nt: TGTGCCAGCAGTGAATACAGGTATCAGCCCCAGCATTTT; cdr3_aa: CASSEYRYQPQHF
j_call: TRBJ2-4; d_call: .; v_call: TRBV11-2; clone_size: many; cdr3_nt: TGTGCCAGCAGCTTAGCCGCCGGTTGGGCCAAAAACATTCAGTACTTC; cdr3_aa: CASSLAAGWAKNIQYF
j_call: TRBJ1-5; d_call: .; v_call: TRBV20-1; clone_size: .; cdr3_nt: TGCAGTGCTAGCTTCCCTTATAGCAATCAGCCCCAGCATTTT; cdr3_aa: CSASFPYSNQPQHF
j_call: TRBJ1-2; d_call: .; v_call: TRBV5-1; clone_size: .; cdr3_nt: TGCGCCAGCAGCTTATCACTCAGGGGAGAAAGAGACACCTTC; cdr3_aa: CASSLSLRGERDTF
j_call: TRBJ2-7; d_call: .; v_call: TRBV7-9; clone_size: many; cdr3_nt: TGTGCCAGCAGCTTCCGACATCTAGGCGTCTACGAGCAGTACTTC; cdr3_aa: CASSFRHLGVYEQYF
j_call: TRBJ1-2; d_call: .; v_call: TRBV20-1; clone_size: .; cdr3_nt: TGCAGTGCTAGCGGGGTTGTCTATGGCTACACCTTC; cdr3_aa: CSASGVVYGYTF
j_call: TRBJ2-7; d_call: .; v_call: TRBV5-1; clone_size: many; cdr3_nt: TGCGCCAGCAGCTTGCCTCAGGGAGCCGAGCAGTACTTC; cdr3_aa: CASSLPQGAEQYF
j_call: TRBJ2-7; d_call: TRBD2; v_call: TRBV7-2; clone_size: few; cdr3_nt: TGTGCCAGCAGCTTAGATAGGACTAGCGCCTACGAGCAGTACTTC; cdr3_aa: CASSLDRTSAYEQYF
j_call: TRBJ2-2; d_call: TRBD1; v_call: TRBV7-6; clone_size: .; cdr3_nt: TGTGCCAGCAGCTTAGGAGACAGGGGCACCGGGGAGCTGTTTTTT; cdr3_aa: CASSLGDRGTGELFF
j_call: TRBJ2-7; d_call: TRBD1; v_call: TRBV11-2; clone_size: .; cdr3_nt: TGTGCCAGCAGCGAAGGGACAGGGGCCCACGGGGAGCAGTACTTC; cdr3_aa: CASSEGTGAHGEQYF
j_call: TRBJ1-4; d_call: .; v_call: TRBV11-2; clone_size: .; cdr3_nt: TGTGCCAGCAGTGGATCGGGAGAAAAACTGTTTTTT; cdr3_aa: CASSGSGEKLFF
j_call: TRBJ2-1; d_call: TRBD2; v_call: TRBV29-1; clone_size: .; cdr3_nt: TGCAGCGGTTCTTCCGGGACTAGCATCAATGAGCAGTTCTTC; cdr3_aa: CSGSSGTSINEQFF
j_call: TRBJ2-1; d_call: .; v_call: TRBV27; clone_size: .; cdr3_nt: TGTGCCAGCAGTAAGAATGCGGGGACCAATGAGCAGTTCTTC; cdr3_aa: CASSKNAGTNEQFF
j_call: TRBJ2-2; d_call: .; v_call: TRBV6-2/TRBV6-3; clone_size: few; cdr3_nt: TGTGCCAGCGGAGGGGGGCGGCGAACGAAAACCGGGGAGCTGTTTTTT; cdr3_aa: CASGGGRRTKTGELFF
j_call: TRBJ2-7; d_call: .; v_call: TRBV7-7; clone_size: .; cdr3_nt: TGTGCCAGCAGTTCTAACACAGGGTCGGGCGAGCAGTACTTC; cdr3_aa: CASSSNTGSGEQYF
j_call: TRBJ2-7; d_call: .; v_call: TRBV28; clone_size: many; cdr3_nt: TGTGCCAGCAGTCGGGACACTTCCTACGAGCAGTACTTC; cdr3_aa: CASSRDTSYEQYF